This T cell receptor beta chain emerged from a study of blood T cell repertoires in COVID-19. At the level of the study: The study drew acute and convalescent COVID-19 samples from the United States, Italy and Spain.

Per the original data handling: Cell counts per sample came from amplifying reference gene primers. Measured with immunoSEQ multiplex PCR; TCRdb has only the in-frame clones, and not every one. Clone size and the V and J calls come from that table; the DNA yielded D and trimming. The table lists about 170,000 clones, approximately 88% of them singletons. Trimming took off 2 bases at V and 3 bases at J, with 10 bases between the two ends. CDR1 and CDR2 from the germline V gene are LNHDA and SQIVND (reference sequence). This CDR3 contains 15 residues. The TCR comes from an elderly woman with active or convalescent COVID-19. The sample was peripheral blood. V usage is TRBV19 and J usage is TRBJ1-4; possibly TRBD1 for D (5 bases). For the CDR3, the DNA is TGTGCCAGTAGTATACCCCAGGGTGCTAATGAAAAACTGTTTTTT. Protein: CASSIPQGANEKLFF.